This TCR beta chain appears in the sequencing data of a study of radiation and T cells in renal cell carcinoma. Study outcomes and limitations: Pretreatment tumor biopsies were lacking, so baseline clonotypes are unknown.

About this clone: Its antigen is as yet unknown.

CDR3 length equals 16 residues. CDR1 is LGHNA and CDR2 is YNFKEQ in the germline V gene. Trimming took off 4 bases at V and 3 bases at J, with 15 bases between the two ends. Treatment reported: 15 Gy SBRT to primary tumor, nephrectomy 4 weeks later. Only in-frame clones appear in the TCRdb table, and some are missing; sequencing was by immunoSEQ multiplex PCR. The repertoire has 22,000 or so clones, 47% of them found once; the top ten carry around 16%. Sequenced material: tumor tissue, taken from a patient whose treatment included radiotherapy and nephrectomy. This sequence was found in a woman between 50 and 59 years old with renal cell carcinoma. The chain has TRBV4-2 and TRBJ2-2, with unresolved D. DNA of the CDR3: TGTGCCAGCAGCCTTTCTGGTGGTTCGGACACCGGGGAGCTGTTTTTT. Translation: CASSLSGGSDTGELFF.